Described below is a single T cell receptor beta chain sequence and its context. Some clones are missing from TCRdb's copy, which holds only in-frame ones; the method was immunoSEQ multiplex PCR. The repertoire holds around 14,000 clones, with about 72% as singletons. The length of the CDR3 is 13 residues. Trimming left V 5 bases short and J 1 base short, with 8 bases between. CDR1 is ENHRY, CDR2 SYGVKD, per germline. This entry is derived from a study of control samples from healthy donors and cancer patients. The sequence was collected from a female donor with lung cancer. The gene calls are TRBV10-3 and TRBJ1-1; unclear D gene. The sequenced sample consisted of formalin-fixed, paraffin-embedded tissue. This CDR3 is CAISLIENTEAFF. CDR3 DNA sequence: TGTGCCATCAGTTTGATCGAGAACACTGAAGCTTTCTTT.